This passage covers 14 T cell receptor beta chains from one sample sequenced in a study of shared clonotypes between healthy human individuals. Terminally differentiated effector memory CD45RA+ cells were left out of the naive CD8 fraction, which was CD45RO-negative and positively selected for CCR7. Measured with immunoSEQ multiplex PCR; TCRdb has only the in-frame clones, and not every one. The repertoire includes a few million clones, over 85% of them detected once, and around 1.8% sits in the top ten. The specimen sequenced was naive CD8+ T cells from PBMCs. Receptors were obtained from a man in his late teens or twenties in good health. Some clones in this sample may be carry-over from other donors' samples.

The chain couples TRBV5-1 to TRBJ2-7; 12 bases line up with TRBD2. The germline V gene encodes CDR1 SGHRS and CDR2 YFSETQ. With V trimmed by 2 bases and J by 3 bases, 12 bases remained unmatched. The CDR3 covers 18 residues. The CDR3 is CASSLRTSGTYEDYEQYF. CDR3 in DNA: TGCGCCAGCAGCTTAAGGACTAGCGGGACATACGAGGACTACGAGCAGTACTTC.

The V gene is TRBV6-1, the J gene TRBJ2-3; TRBD2 matches 13 bases. The V gene's germline CDR1 is MNHNS and CDR2 SASEGT. The junction had 4 bases not matched to a gene; V was cut back by 4 bases and J by 0 bases. This CDR3 contains 17 residues. CDR3 residues: CASSVRLAGGSTDTQYF. The CDR3 DNA is TGTGCCAGCAGTGTTCGACTAGCGGGAGGTAGCACAGATACGCAGTATTTT.

The J gene is TRBJ2-3, the V gene TRBV4-1; D may be TRBD2 (5 bases). There are 14 residues in the CDR3. Trimming took off 0 bases at V and 4 bases at J, with 8 bases between the two ends. CDR1 and CDR2 from the germline V gene are MGHRA and YSYEKL. Here the CDR3 reads CASSQDLEADTQYF. The DNA of the CDR3 is TGCGCCAGCAGCCAAGATCTGGAGGCAGATACGCAGTATTTT.

This chain connects TRBV19 to TRBJ1-4; D remains unclear. Germline V gene sequence: CDR1 LNHDA, CDR2 SQIVND (reference sequence). V dropped 4 bases and J dropped 3 bases, with 9 bases sitting between them. This CDR3 contains 14 residues. This CDR3 is CASSSRVSNEKLFF. CDR3 sequence (DNA): TGTGCCAGTAGTAGCCGGGTTTCTAATGAAAAACTGTTTTTT.

The gene calls are TRBV4-1 and TRBJ2-1; 12 bases map to TRBD2. With 4 bases clipped from V and 8 bases from J, the junction kept 6 bases outside the gene matches. Germline V gene data show CDR1 as MGHRA and CDR2 as YSYEKL. This CDR3 comprises 15 residues. Here the CDR3 reads CASSPSSGRAHEQFF. DNA for the CDR3: TGCGCCAGCAGCCCATCTAGCGGGAGGGCCCATGAGCAGTTCTTC.

A word on this clone: Within the sample, other DNA sequences also encode this same CDR3. This sequence joins TRBV27 and TRBJ1-1; TRBD1 is a possible D gene (5 bases). The CDR3 runs to 13 residues. V lost 4 bases and J 4 bases, leaving 10 bases between the germline ends. CDR1 MNHEY and CDR2 SMNVEV come from the germline V gene (reference sequence). CDR3 region: CASSSSRGTEAFF. The CDR3 DNA follows: TGTGCCAGCAGTTCCTCGAGGGGCACTGAAGCTTTCTTT.

This clone was observed a few times. The rearrangement uses TRBV9 and TRBJ1-1; 7 bases agree with TRBD1. Germline V lookup: CDR1 SGDLS, CDR2 YYNGEE. This CDR3 is built from 15 residues. The junction had 6 bases not matched to a gene; V was cut back by 3 bases and J by 1 base. Here the CDR3 reads CASSGGDRKNTEAFF. DNA for the CDR3: TGTGCCAGCAGCGGGGGGGACAGAAAGAACACTGAAGCTTTCTTT.

The CDR3 spells CASSQIGQGREQYF. In DNA, the CDR3 is TGCGCCAGCAGCCAAATCGGACAGGGTCGGGAGCAGTACTTC. The rearrangement uses TRBV4-1 and TRBJ2-7, with 8 bases matching TRBD1. Germline CDR1 reads MGHRA; CDR2 reads YSYEKL. V lost 2 bases, J lost 7 bases, and 7 bases stayed unmatched. The CDR3 has 14 amino acids.

CDR3 residues: CASSVTLRSYEQYF. Here the CDR3 DNA reads TGTGCCAGCAGCGTAACGCTTCGCAGTTACGAGCAGTACTTC. This chain uses TRBV7-8 with TRBJ2-7; the D is unclear. Germline V lookup: CDR1 SGHVS, CDR2 FQNEAQ. V lost 5 bases, J lost 4 bases, and 15 bases lay in between. The CDR3 sequence is 14 residues long.

The rearrangement links TRBV9 to TRBJ1-2; D not certain. CDR1 and CDR2 (germline): SGDLS, YYNGEE. The V end lost 4 bases, the J end lost 4 bases, and 32 bases lay between the germline ends. The CDR3 runs to 20 residues. CDR3 sequence reads: CASSPPRRAGQEESRYGYTF. DNA for the CDR3: TGTGCCAGCAGCCCCCCCCGAAGAGCGGGTCAGGAAGAGTCACGCTATGGCTACACCTTC. The variable domain in full, with the rest retrieved from reference TRBV9 and TRBJ1-2, is DSGVTQTPKHLITATGQRVTLRCSPRSGDLSVYWYQQSLDQGLQFLIQYYNGEERAKGNILERFSAQQFPDLHSELNLSSLELGDSALYFCASSPPRRAGQEESRYGYTFGSGTRLTVV.

J is TRBJ2-7 and V is TRBV29-1, with TRBD2 matching over 10 bases. Germline trimming cut 4 bases from V and 6 bases from J; bases unmatched to any gene: 6. Germline V gives CDR1 SQVTM, CDR2 ANQGSEA. This CDR3 has 13 residues. The CDR3 spells CSVVASGRAEQYF. DNA for the CDR3: TGCAGCGTTGTTGCTAGCGGGAGAGCCGAGCAGTACTTC.

The rearrangement uses TRBV28 and TRBJ2-7; TRBD1 matches at 9 bases. CDR1 is MDHEN and CDR2 is SYDVKM in the germline V gene. The CDR3 contains 14 residues. J gave up 5 bases and V 5 bases, and 7 bases lay outside the gene matches. The CDR3 spells CASSRRDRVHEQYF. CDR3 sequence (DNA): TGTGCCAGCAGTCGCCGGGACAGGGTACACGAGCAGTACTTC. The variable domain in full, completed from reference TRBV28 and TRBJ2-7, reads DVKVTQSSRYLVKRTGEKVFLECVQDMDHENMFWYRQDPGLGLRLIYFSYDVKMKEKGDIPEGYSVSREKKERFSLILESASTNQTSMYLCASSRRDRVHEQYFGPGTRLTVT.

The genes are TRBV5-5 and TRBJ1-5; D call uncertain. Germline V lookup: CDR1 SGHKS, CDR2 YYEKEE (reference sequence). The CDR3 is 15 amino acids. V was clipped by 0 bases and J by 7 bases, with 14 bases between them. Here the CDR3 reads CASSLENGVGQPQHF. The CDR3 DNA sequence: TGTGCCAGCAGCTTGGAGAACGGGGTCGGACAGCCCCAGCATTTT.

This rearrangement joins TRBV30 to TRBJ1-3, with D tentatively TRBD1 (6 bases). Between the trimmed V and J ends, which lost 1 base and 4 bases, there was a span of 23 bases. CDR1 is GTSNPN and CDR2 is SVGIG in the germline V gene (reference sequence). The CDR3 covers 18 residues. The CDR3, as DNA: TGTGCCTGGAGTGCAATGGGGTCCGGGACACGGCTAGGAAACACCATATATTTT. It codes for CAWSAMGSGTRLGNTIYF.